Each of the 9 T cell receptor beta chains below was sequenced from the same sample in a study of human T cells and chemical hapten exposure. TCRdb analysed the RACE reads with MiXCR anew, one entry per CDR3 protein. The sample has about 360,000 distinct CDR3 sequences, nearly 5% seen once. Time point indicated: patch test 1, 2 weeks after DPC sensitization. Sample treatment: therapeutic diphenylcyclopropenone sensitization with weekly scalp DPC. Sequences were derived from whole blood, sampled in connection with sensitization to the hapten diphenylcyclopropenone (DPC). The receptors derive from a woman aged 50 to 60 with alopecia areata. Some clones in this sample may be carry-over from other donors' samples.

This clonotype has ten or more counts. This rearrangement joins TRBV12-3 or TRBV12-4 to TRBJ2-3; 13 nucleotides line up with TRBD2. The CDR3 sequence is 15 residues long. V gave up 4 bases and J gave up 5 bases; unmatched junction bases: 3. The CDR3 sequence: CASSSTSGRQDTQYF. Here the CDR3 DNA reads TGTGCCAGCAGTTCGACTAGCGGGAGGCAAGATACGCAGTATTTT.

The chain combines TRBV30 with TRBJ2-7; 10 bases match TRBD2. Germline V CDR1 and CDR2: GTSNPN, SVGIG (reference sequence). J was trimmed by 4 bases and V by 0 bases; bases with no gene match: 3. The CDR3 loop spans 14 amino acids. CDR3 coding DNA: TGTGCCTGGAGTGTAGCGGGAGGGCTGTACGAGCAGTACTTC. It codes for CAWSVAGGLYEQYF.

This clonotype was observed a handful of times. CDR3: CSARPGTSGRNEQFF. Written as DNA, the CDR3 is TGCAGTGCTAGACCTGGGACTAGCGGGAGAAATGAGCAGTTCTTC. The chain combines TRBV20-1 with TRBJ2-1; TRBD2 aligns across 14 bases. Per the germline V gene, CDR1 is DFQATT and CDR2 is SNEGSKA (reference sequence). V lost 2 bases, J lost 7 bases, and 4 bases stayed unmatched. The CDR3 is made up of 15 amino acids.

In this sample, this clonotype turned up a few times. The J gene is TRBJ2-5, the V gene TRBV10-3, with 9 bases identical to TRBD2. This CDR3 contains 13 residues. Per the germline V gene, CDR1 is ENHRY and CDR2 is SYGVKD. V shed 7 bases and J 5 bases; nucleotides not matched to a gene: 5. The CDR3 DNA sequence: TGTGCCATCACCCCGGGACTAGCTGAGACCCAGTACTTC. It codes for CAITPGLAETQYF.

This clonotype has more than one count but fewer than ten. The chain has TRBV19 and TRBJ2-3; the D gene could be TRBD1 or TRBD2 (5 bases each). The CDR3 contains 12 residues. With 6 bases removed from V and 6 bases from J, the gap between germline ends came to 10 bases. Germline V gene data show CDR1 as LNHDA and CDR2 as SQIVND (reference sequence). CDR3 region: CASRWGSDTQYF. The DNA for the CDR3 is TGTGCCAGTAGGTGGGGGTCGGATACGCAGTATTTT.

This clonotype was counted at least ten times. V gene TRBV5-4 combines with J gene TRBJ2-7; perhaps TRBD1 as D (6 bases). CDR3 size: 14 residues. The V gene lost 0 bases and the J gene lost 5 bases, with 12 bases spanning the gap. Germline V gives CDR1 SGHNT, CDR2 YYREEE (reference sequence). The CDR3 bases are TGTGCCAGCAGCTTGGATCAGGGGAGCCACGAGCAGTACTTC. Its translation: CASSLDQGSHEQYF.

This clonotype was detected a few times. The chain recombines TRBV7-2 with TRBJ1-5, with D perhaps matching TRBD1 (5 bases). Trimming removed 2 bases from V and 5 bases from J, with 13 bases in between. The CDR3 is 15 residues long. From germline, CDR1 is SGHTA and CDR2 FQGNSA. The CDR3 DNA sequence: TGTGCCAGCAGCTTACAGGGAGGTCTCTATCAGCCCCAGCATTTT. Encoded protein: CASSLQGGLYQPQHF.

The chain employs TRBV6-5 and TRBJ1-2; 9 positions match TRBD1. Germline V lookup: CDR1 MNHEY, CDR2 SVGAGI. With 2 bases clipped from V and 5 bases from J, the junction kept 12 bases outside the gene matches. The CDR3 sequence is 17 residues long. CDR3: CASSYLFLGQGSYGYTF. The CDR3 nucleotides are TGTGCCAGCAGTTACCTATTTCTGGGACAGGGCAGTTATGGCTACACCTTC.

This clonotype was detected many times. The chain recombines TRBV20-1 with TRBJ1-5, with a weak D call TRBD1 (5 bases). CDR1 and CDR2 from the germline V gene are DFQATT and SNEGSKA (reference sequence). The CDR3 covers 16 residues. The V end lost 6 bases, the J end lost 2 bases, and 20 bases lay between the germline ends. The CDR3 is CSADRTFSDGNQPQHF. CDR3 bases: TGCAGTGCCGACCGGACATTTTCGGATGGCAATCAGCCCCAGCATTTT.